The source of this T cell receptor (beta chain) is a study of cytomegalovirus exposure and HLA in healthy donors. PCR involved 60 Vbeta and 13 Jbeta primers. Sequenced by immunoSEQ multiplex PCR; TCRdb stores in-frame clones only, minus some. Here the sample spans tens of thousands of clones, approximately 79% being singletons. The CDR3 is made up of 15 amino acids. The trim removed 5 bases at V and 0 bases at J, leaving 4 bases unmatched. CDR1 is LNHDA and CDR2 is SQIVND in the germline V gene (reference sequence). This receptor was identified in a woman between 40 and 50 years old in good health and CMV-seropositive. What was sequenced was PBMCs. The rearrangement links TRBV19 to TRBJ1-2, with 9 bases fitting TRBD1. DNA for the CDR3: TGTGCCAGTAGTGACAGGGGGGGATCTAACTATGGCTACACCTTC. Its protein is CASSDRGGSNYGYTF.